The rows below give T cell receptor beta chains drawn from one sample of a study of T cell changes during pregnancy in multiple sclerosis. Produced via immunoSEQ multiplex PCR; TCRdb's table is partial and in-frame only. The table lists around 78,000 clones, about 92% of them singletons. The input for sequencing was peripheral blood, taken in the second trimester of pregnancy. All receptors come from a female donor with multiple sclerosis, enrolled in a pregnancy study. Both conserved end residues are part of each CDR3.

TRBV7-3	TRBJ1-2	CASSFGGRDGYTF
TRBV7-2	TRBJ2-7	CASSFSVGVGAGEQYF
TRBV5-1	TRBJ2-2	CASSLARGLRAGELFF
TRBV27	TRBJ2-7	CASSLGGYSYEQYF
TRBV20-1	TRBJ1-5	CSAGEAQPQHF
TRBV5-1	TRBJ2-1	CASSFSWGVDNEQFF
TRBV30	TRBJ2-2	CAWSGPDISGELFF
TRBV28	TRBJ1-1	CASSRTGPVSNTEAFF
TRBV30	TRBJ1-2	CAWSPEPLRTDYGYTF
TRBV9	TRBJ2-5	CASSVVGQGQETQYF
TRBV19	TRBJ1-2	CASTSSTTTGEVSYGYTF
TRBV5-1	TRBJ2-1	CASSPDSGTYNEQFF
TRBV11-2	TRBJ2-1	CASSPYGRGSPYNEQFF
TRBV30	TRBJ1-1	CAWSDLGPNTEAFF
TRBV12-5	TRBJ2-7	CASSIWGGNEQYF
TRBV7-9	TRBJ1-2	CASSLETGYGYTF
TRBV5-1	TRBJ1-2	CASSFDSPYGYTF
TRBV30	TRBJ2-5	CAWTGGARAEETQYF
TRBV11-2	TRBJ2-1	CASSQGIKQFF
TRBV19	TRBJ2-7	CASSQRPNSGYEQYF
TRBV7-8	TRBJ2-2	CASSITGGADTGELFF
TRBV21-1	TRBJ2-1	CASSKVPQRGGWEQFF
TRBV10-1	TRBJ2-7	CASSGPGAAGSYEQYF
TRBV6-5	TRBJ2-7	CASSVGGGTYEQYF
TRBV7-6	TRBJ1-2	CASSPWGGSNYGYTF
TRBV19	TRBJ1-3	CASSILRDSGNTIYF
TRBV29-1	TRBJ1-3	CSAEGGTSRNTIYF
TRBV7-2	TRBJ2-1	CASRVTGGSPYNEQFF
TRBV25-1	TRBJ2-5	CASSGTGGQETQYF
TRBV2	TRBJ2-3	CASSVQAISTDTQYF
TRBV4-1	TRBJ1-5	CASSQAGGQVGSNQPQHF
TRBV27	TRBJ2-1	CASSRPGLVKDNEQFF
TRBV19	TRBJ2-7	CASSAFSGGLSYEQYF
TRBV19	TRBJ1-1	CASGDRRMNTEAFF
TRBV5-8	TRBJ1-1	CASSLRGRRTEAFF
TRBV4-2	TRBJ1-6	CASSQLGRGANSPLHF
TRBV19	TRBJ2-2	CASSIAHEHGELFF
TRBV5-4	TRBJ1-2	CASSPGVDRGQYGYTF
TRBV13	TRBJ1-1	CASSSPGTEAFF
TRBV27	TRBJ1-5	CAETLEGGSNQPQHF